These 8 T cell receptor beta chains originate from one sample sequenced in a study of T-cell reconstitution after alpha-beta-depleted transplantation in children listed by TCRdb under 2016. To prepare the library, PCR was applied. Instrument on record: Illumina HiSeq 2500. Molecular barcoding was employed in the preparation of TCR libraries, with unique molecular identifiers being used to normalize TCRbeta repertoire quantification. TCRdb handled the public reads itself, with Q25 trimming in fastp and clone calling in MiXCR, and kept productive beta chains. Entries are consolidated by CDR3 protein sequence, retaining the most common genes and DNA. The table for this sample lists about 610,000 distinct CDR3 sequences; roughly a tenth of them were counted only once. The leading ten clones occupy roughly 3.9% of the sample. Here the sequenced sample was PBMCs from the stem cell graft donor, taken from the stem cell graft. The receptors originated from a human donor who donated a stem cell graft to a child with acute myeloid leukemia.

This clonotype has only a few counts. This chain joins TRBV20-1 and TRBJ2-1, with TRBD2 identical over 9 bases. Germline V gives CDR1 DFQATT, CDR2 SNEGSKA (reference sequence). CDR3 length: 15 residues. V lost 6 bases to trimming and J lost 7 bases; unmatched junction nucleotides: 13. The CDR3 sequence: CSAPFASGAGNEQFF. CDR3 DNA sequence: TGCAGTGCCCCCTTCGCTAGCGGGGCGGGGAATGAGCAGTTCTTC.

V and J are TRBV7-9 and TRBJ1-5, with 8 bases that match TRBD1. The germline V gene has CDR1 SEHNR and CDR2 FQNEAQ (reference sequence). J was trimmed by 2 bases and V by 4 bases; bases with no gene match: 4. The CDR3 sequence is 15 residues long. The CDR3 DNA follows: TGTGCCAGCAGCTACGGACAGGGAGGCAATCAGCCCCAGCATTTT. Residues: CASSYGQGGNQPQHF.

The chain joins TRBV6-1 to TRBJ1-1; 7 bases fit TRBD1. The CDR3 contains 14 residues. The J segment lost 6 bases and the V segment lost 6 bases, leaving 10 bases of the junction unmatched. Germline CDR1 MNHNS, CDR2 SASEGT. In nucleotides, the CDR3 is TGTGCCAGCAGAGACAGGGTCGGGTTTTCTGAAGCTTTCTTT. Its protein is CASRDRVGFSEAFF.

This clonotype was counted ten times or more. The chain joins TRBV2 to TRBJ1-1; D remains ambiguous. Germline values: CDR1 SNHLY, CDR2 FYNNEI. This CDR3 comprises 16 residues. V shed 3 bases and J shed 0 bases, with 14 bases lying between them. DNA of the CDR3: TGTGCCAGCAGTGAGAATGAACTGACCATGAACACTGAAGCTTTCTTT. This gives the protein CASSENELTMNTEAFF. The variable domain in full, with the rest retrieved from reference TRBV2 and TRBJ1-1, is EPEVTQTPSHQVTQMGQEVILRCVPISNHLYFYWYRQILGQKVEFLVSFYNNEISEKSEIFDDQFSVERPDGSNFTLKIRSTKLEDSAMYFCASSENELTMNTEAFFGQGTRLTVV.

There are many counts of this clonotype. This rearrangement joins TRBV24-1 to TRBJ2-5, with D perhaps being TRBD1 or TRBD2 (5 bases each). The V and J ends lost 4 bases and 1 base respectively, with 12 bases between them. CDR3 length equals 15 residues. From germline, CDR1 is KGHDR and CDR2 SFDVKD. The CDR3 here is CATSEAGRGQETQYF. The CDR3, as DNA: TGTGCCACCAGTGAGGCAGGGAGAGGCCAAGAGACCCAGTACTTC.

The chain employs TRBV20-1 and TRBJ2-2; tentatively, D is TRBD1 or TRBD2 (5 bases each). The length of the CDR3 is 15 residues. Germline V CDR1 and CDR2: DFQATT, SNEGSKA (reference sequence). Trimming stripped 3 bases from V and 5 bases from J, with 16 bases between. For the CDR3, the DNA is TGCAGTGCTAGCGGGACCTCGGCTCAAACCGGGGAGCTGTTTTTT. Protein: CSASGTSAQTGELFF.

This clonotype was counted between two and nine times. The chain combines TRBV20-1 with TRBJ2-2; 10 bases align to TRBD2. The V segment lost 7 bases and the J segment 8 bases; nucleotides outside the gene matches: 7. CDR1 and CDR2 (germline): DFQATT, SNEGSKA (reference sequence). The CDR3 sequence is 13 residues long. The CDR3 reads CSGRLAGAGELFF. The CDR3 nucleotides read TGCAGTGGGAGACTAGCGGGCGCGGGGGAGCTGTTTTTT.

This clonotype has a handful of counts. The V call is TRBV5-1, the J call TRBJ2-1; 11 bases are shared with TRBD2. With 1 base clipped from V and 10 bases from J, the junction kept 10 bases outside the gene matches. This CDR3 region has 16 residues. Germline V gene sequence: CDR1 SGHRS, CDR2 YFSETQ. The chain's CDR3 is CASSLSIAGGPSEQFF. In nucleotides, the CDR3 is TGCGCCAGCAGCTTGTCCATAGCGGGAGGGCCATCGGAGCAGTTCTTC.